A single sample gave rise to the 27 T cell receptor beta chains below, sequenced in a study of blood T cell repertoires in COVID-19. The protocol was immunoSEQ multiplex PCR, while the TCRdb copy is restricted to in-frame clones and leaves out a portion. This table holds approximately 210,000 clones, around 90% found once. Sample: PBMCs or T cells enriched from blood (not recorded which). The receptor source for this set is a woman in her thirties who had recovered from COVID-19.

The chain links TRBV20-1 to TRBJ1-1, with D perhaps matching TRBD1 (5 bases). This CDR3 is built from 9 residues. The germline V gene encodes CDR1 DFQATT and CDR2 SNEGSKA (reference sequence). CDR3 coding DNA: TGCAGCCCTGGGGGGAAAGCTTTCTTT. Protein: CSPGGKAFF.

The chain recombines TRBV10-3 with TRBJ2-5; D not resolved. The CDR3 contains 14 residues. Trimming left V 3 bases short and J 3 bases short, with 11 bases between. Germline V gene lookup returns CDR1 ENHRY and CDR2 SYGVKD. The CDR3 is CAISDNSFEETQYF. The CDR3 DNA reads TGTGCCATCAGTGATAACAGTTTCGAAGAGACCCAGTACTTC.

This chain links TRBV25-1 with TRBJ2-1; possibly TRBD2 for D (6 bases). V dropped 6 bases and J dropped 5 bases, with 14 bases sitting between them. The germline V gene has CDR1 MGHDK and CDR2 SYGVNS. The CDR3 runs 14 residues. CDR3 DNA sequence: TGTGCCAGCAGCGGCGCAGGGAGGAACAATGAGCAGTTCTTC. It translates to CASSGAGRNNEQFF. The full variable domain, with the rest looked up from reference TRBV25-1 and TRBJ2-1, is EADIYQTPRYLVIGTGKKITLECSQTMGHDKMYWYQQDPGMELHLIHYSYGVNSTEKGDLSSESTVSRIRTEHFPLTLESARPSHTSQYLCASSGAGRNNEQFFGPGTRLTVL.

V usage is TRBV6-5 and J usage is TRBJ2-7; perhaps TRBD2 as D (7 bases). From germline, CDR1 is MNHEY and CDR2 SVGAGI. The CDR3 has 13 amino acids. V dropped 6 bases and J dropped 4 bases, with 13 bases sitting between them. Here the CDR3 DNA reads TGTGCCAGCAGGGCGGGGGCTCGGTACGAGCAGTACTTC. Translating it yields CASRAGARYEQYF.

The genes are TRBV19 and TRBJ2-6, with TRBD2 matching 9 bases. The CDR3 spans 20 residues. CDR1 and CDR2 from the germline V gene are LNHDA and SQIVND (reference sequence). V shed 0 bases and J 0 bases; nucleotides not matched to a gene: 9. The CDR3 region has the DNA TGTGCCAGTAGTATAGATCGTAGGAGCGGGGGGCACTCTGGGGCCAACGTCCTGACTTTC. Translated: CASSIDRRSGGHSGANVLTF.

This clone has a handful of counts. This chain uses TRBV19 with TRBJ1-5; TRBD1 matches 7 bases. Germline V gene lookup returns CDR1 LNHDA and CDR2 SQIVND (reference sequence). The CDR3 consists of 15 residues. V shed 6 bases, J shed 5 bases, and the junction held 10 bases outside the gene matches. CDR3 sequence (DNA): TGTGCCAGTAGGGGGTCCCGGGACAGATATCAGCCCCAGCATTTT. It yields the protein CASRGSRDRYQPQHF. The complete variable domain, with remaining parts taken from reference TRBV19 and TRBJ1-5, reads DGGITQSPKYLFRKEGQNVTLSCEQNLNHDAMYWYRQDPGQGLRLIYYSQIVNDFQKGDIAEGYSVSREKKESFPLTVTSAQKNPTAFYLCASRGSRDRYQPQHFGDGTRLSIL.

This chain uses TRBV14 with TRBJ2-1; 9 nucleotides line up with TRBD2. The CDR3 consists of 14 residues. From germline, CDR1 is SGHDN and CDR2 FVKESK. J was trimmed by 4 bases and V by 5 bases; bases with no gene match: 3. CDR3 coding DNA: TGTGCCAGCAGCGGGACTAGCAAGTACAATGAGCAGTTCTTC. Its translation is CASSGTSKYNEQFF.

The chain uses TRBV30 and TRBJ2-5, with TRBD2 matching over 10 bases. Germline V gene sequence: CDR1 GTSNPN, CDR2 SVGIG (reference sequence). There are 14 residues in the CDR3. Trimming took 2 bases from V and 10 from J; bases not matched to a gene: 10. CDR3 amino acids: CAWSTWTSGGVQYF. In DNA form, the CDR3 reads TGTGCCTGGAGTACCTGGACTAGCGGAGGAGTCCAGTACTTC.

The rearrangement joins TRBV2 to TRBJ1-3, with TRBD1 as a possible D gene (5 bases). The CDR3 loop spans 12 amino acids. Germline CDR1 SNHLY, CDR2 FYNNEI. The ends were cut back, 3 bases at V and 8 bases at J, with 8 bases in the middle. CDR3 coding DNA: TGTGCCAGCAGTGAGGGGGGTTACACCATATATTTT. This codes for CASSEGGYTIYF.

The chain has TRBV9 and TRBJ1-2; 8 positions agree with TRBD1. Germline V CDR1 and CDR2: SGDLS, YYNGEE. The trim removed 4 bases at V and 4 bases at J, leaving 6 bases unmatched. This CDR3 is built from 14 residues. The CDR3, as DNA: TGTGCCAGCAGCTCACAGGGGGGATTCTATGGCTACACCTTC. It codes for CASSSQGGFYGYTF.

This clone showed up just once. This chain uses TRBV9 with TRBJ1-1; 8 positions match TRBD1. V lost 4 bases to trimming and J lost 1 base; unmatched junction nucleotides: 3. Looked up from germline, CDR1 is SGDLS and CDR2 is YYNGEE. CDR3 size: 14 residues. The CDR3 is CASSTGTGNTEAFF. CDR3 bases: TGTGCCAGCAGCACCGGGACAGGGAACACTGAAGCTTTCTTT.

This clone was picked up one time. This chain uses TRBV24-1 with TRBJ2-7; tentatively, D is TRBD1 (8 bases). Trimming left V 5 bases short and J 5 bases short, with 18 bases between. Germline V CDR1 and CDR2: KGHDR, SFDVKD. This CDR3 comprises 15 residues. The CDR3 loop is CATSGRQGRVNEQYF. The CDR3 coding sequence is TGTGCCACCAGTGGGAGACAGGGGAGGGTGAACGAGCAGTACTTC.

The chain joins TRBV29-1 to TRBJ1-1; D perhaps matches TRBD1 (6 bases). The ends were cut back, 0 bases at V and 1 base at J, with 9 bases in the middle. In germline, CDR1 is SQVTM, CDR2 ANQGSEA. The CDR3 runs 14 residues. CDR3 coding DNA: TGCAGCGTTGAAGACCCGGGACAGAACACTGAAGCTTTCTTT. Protein: CSVEDPGQNTEAFF.

The gene calls are TRBV19 and TRBJ1-1; D unclear. This CDR3 comprises 15 residues. V was shortened by 2 bases and J by 0 bases, with 10 bases between the two germline ends. From germline, CDR1 is LNHDA and CDR2 SQIVND (reference sequence). The CDR3 nucleotides are TGTGCCAGTAGTATAATGGGGAGGCTGAACACTGAAGCTTTCTTT. It translates to CASSIMGRLNTEAFF.

The rearrangement joins TRBV7-9 to TRBJ2-3; D not resolved. The germline gives CDR1 SEHNR, CDR2 FQNEAQ (reference sequence). CDR3 size: 19 residues. V dropped 4 bases and J dropped 2 bases, with 25 bases sitting between them. This CDR3 reads CASSSLRPGRGKITDTQYF. The CDR3, as DNA: TGTGCCAGCAGCTCCCTCAGACCTGGCCGCGGCAAAATCACAGATACGCAGTATTTT.

The V and J genes are TRBV7-9 and TRBJ2-7, with TRBD2 matching 7 bases. Germline V gene sequence: CDR1 SEHNR, CDR2 FQNEAQ (reference sequence). The CDR3 has 15 amino acids. The trim removed 5 bases at V and 2 bases at J, leaving 9 bases unmatched. The CDR3 is CASSQEGGRTYEQYF. In DNA form, the CDR3 reads TGTGCCAGCAGCCAGGAGGGAGGGAGAACCTACGAGCAGTACTTC.

CDR3 residues: CASSRAGAEADTQYF. As DNA, the CDR3 is TGTGCCAGCTCGAGGGCGGGGGCTGAGGCAGATACGCAGTATTTT. The genes are TRBV18 and TRBJ2-3; possibly TRBD2 for D (7 bases). Trimming took 6 bases from V and 4 from J, leaving 17 bases between them. This CDR3 contains 15 residues. From germline, CDR1 is KGHSH and CDR2 LQKENI.

This sequence joins TRBV30 and TRBJ2-3; 11 nucleotides agree with TRBD2. Germline assignment: CDR1 GTSNPN and CDR2 SVGIG (reference sequence). CDR3 length equals 21 residues. The V segment lost 0 bases and the J segment 0 bases; nucleotides outside the gene matches: 17. CDR3 DNA sequence: TGTGCCTGGAGTGTCGTAGTTAGTGGGACTAGCGGAAAAACTAGCACAGATACGCAGTATTTT. Translation: CAWSVVVSGTSGKTSTDTQYF.

The chain couples TRBV9 to TRBJ1-5; 10 bases agree with TRBD1. The CDR3 consists of 14 residues. Looked up from germline, CDR1 is SGDLS and CDR2 is YYNGEE. The junction had 4 bases not matched to a gene; V was cut back by 4 bases and J by 6 bases. CDR3 nucleotide sequence: TGTGCCAGCAGCCCCGGGACAGGGGCTCAGCCCCAGCATTTT. It translates to CASSPGTGAQPQHF.

The sample holds one count of this clone. The rearrangement links TRBV30 to TRBJ1-5, with D possibly TRBD1 on 6 matching bases. This CDR3 comprises 14 residues. Germline CDR1 GTSNPN, CDR2 SVGIG (reference sequence). The germline V and J ends were trimmed by 5 bases and 4 bases, with 15 bases remaining between them. DNA for the CDR3: TGTGCCTGGGACTTAGGACAGATAAATCAGCCCCAGCATTTT. This encodes CAWDLGQINQPQHF.

The chain is built from TRBV7-2 and TRBJ2-5; D gene ambiguous. V lost 7 bases to trimming and J lost 5 bases, with 17 bases between them. Looked up from germline, CDR1 is SGHTA and CDR2 is FQGNSA. This CDR3 region has 14 residues. CDR3 coding DNA: TGTGCCAGCAAGTTAATAGAGTCCGGTGAGACCCAGTACTTC. Translation gives CASKLIESGETQYF.

V is TRBV2 and J is TRBJ1-2, with 7 bases lining up with TRBD1. Trimming at V came to 1 base and at J to 6 bases, leaving 8 bases not matched to a gene. Germline CDR1 SNHLY, CDR2 FYNNEI. The CDR3 runs to 15 residues. CDR3 DNA sequence: TGTGCCAGCAGTGAAGGGGGGACAGTTTTACATGGCTACACCTTC. Translation: CASSEGGTVLHGYTF.

The rearrangement uses TRBV5-1 and TRBJ1-5; D is unclear. Germline V lookup: CDR1 SGHRS, CDR2 YFSETQ. The CDR3 has 13 residues. Between the trimmed V and J ends, which lost 0 bases and 6 bases, there was a span of 7 bases. CDR3 in amino acids: CASSLGLGQPQHF. The CDR3 nucleotides read TGCGCCAGCAGCTTGGGACTGGGTCAGCCCCAGCATTTT.

V usage is TRBV19 and J usage is TRBJ1-2; possible D gene TRBD1, 5 bases. The CDR3 runs to 14 residues. Per germline, CDR1 LNHDA and CDR2 SQIVND (reference sequence). V lost 4 bases and J 4 bases, leaving 13 bases between the germline ends. The CDR3 spells CASSTTVGGYGYTF. CDR3 in DNA: TGTGCCAGTAGTACGACGGTGGGGGGCTATGGCTACACCTTC.

The V call is TRBV19, the J call TRBJ1-4; 8 nucleotides agree with TRBD1. Trimming removed 6 bases from V and 0 bases from J; junction bases left unmatched: 3. Germline CDR1 reads LNHDA; CDR2 reads SQIVND (reference sequence). The CDR3 is made up of 15 amino acids. CDR3 protein: CASRTGEATNEKLFF. Here the CDR3 DNA reads TGTGCCAGTAGGACAGGGGAAGCAACTAATGAAAAACTGTTTTTT. Variable domain in full (rest from reference TRBV19 and TRBJ1-4): DGGITQSPKYLFRKEGQNVTLSCEQNLNHDAMYWYRQDPGQGLRLIYYSQIVNDFQKGDIAEGYSVSREKKESFPLTVTSAQKNPTAFYLCASRTGEATNEKLFFGSGTQLSVL.

There are many counts of this clone. The V gene is TRBV7-9, the J gene TRBJ1-1; TRBD1 aligns across 8 bases. This CDR3 has 14 amino acids. V trimming: 5 bases; J trimming: 3 bases; junction bases outside the gene matches: 5. Germline values: CDR1 SEHNR, CDR2 FQNEAQ (reference sequence). The CDR3 protein is CASSNGQGDTEAFF. CDR3 coding DNA: TGTGCCAGCAGCAATGGACAGGGAGACACTGAAGCTTTCTTT.

This sequence joins TRBV7-8 and TRBJ1-5; TRBD1 might be the D (6 bases). There are 16 residues in the CDR3. Between the trimmed V and J ends, which lost 1 base and 0 bases, there was a span of 10 bases. CDR1 SGHVS and CDR2 FQNEAQ come from the germline V gene. In nucleotides, the CDR3 is TGTGCCAGCAGCTTAGGGACAGTTTATAGCAATCAGCCCCAGCATTTT. Translating gives CASSLGTVYSNQPQHF.